This entry describes one T cell receptor beta chain. TCRdb's copy holds only in-frame clones and misses some; the assay was immunoSEQ multiplex PCR. The sample carries 150,000 or so clones, roughly 95% recorded once. The data belong to a study of control samples from healthy donors and cancer patients. Germline CDR1 LNHDA, CDR2 SQIVND (reference sequence). V lost 7 bases, J lost 5 bases, and 9 bases stayed unmatched. The CDR3 is 15 residues long. The rearrangement uses TRBV19 and TRBJ1-5, with 9 bases that match TRBD1. The sequencing input was blood. The clonotype was recovered from a woman aged 60-70 years in good health. The CDR3 nucleotides are TGTGCCAGTACTTCCGGACAGGGGATGTATCAGCCCCAGCATTTT. Translated: CASTSGQGMYQPQHF.